The present T cell receptor beta chain was sequenced within a study of cytomegalovirus exposure and HLA in healthy donors. General study results and limits: The presence/absence work took it that sequencing depth was about the same across donors. Common viral pathogens were later found to be apparently linked to several of the most significant clusters. There were reportedly fewer N-insertions in an Asian-associated ancestry cluster than the approximately 640-donor mean, in a later analysis.

PCR employed 60 Vbeta and 13 Jbeta primers. Clones were read by immunoSEQ multiplex PCR, and TCRdb kept only the in-frame ones, dropping some. The sample table includes about 200,000 clones. Worth noting for this clone: Its antigen is as yet unknown.

This CDR3 is 13 amino acids long. Germline V gene data show CDR1 as SGHDT and CDR2 as YYEEEE. Trimming cost V 4 bases and J 11 bases, with 13 bases left between them. The TCR was taken from a girl aged 2 to 9 in good health and CMV-seropositive. The chain carries TRBV5-6 and TRBJ1-6, with unresolved D. The sequencing input was PBMCs. CDR3 protein: CASSPQVGAPLHF. The CDR3 nucleotides are TGTGCCAGCAGCCCTCAAGTCGGGGCACCCCTCCACTTT.